The TCR beta chain described here comes from a study of T cell changes during pregnancy in multiple sclerosis. The trim removed 0 bases at V and 10 bases at J, leaving 4 bases unmatched. The CDR3 runs 16 residues. Germline V gene lookup returns CDR1 MNHEY and CDR2 SVGAGI. TCRdb's copy holds only in-frame clones and misses some; the assay was immunoSEQ multiplex PCR. The repertoire includes around 62,000 clones, about 90% of them detected once, and around 2.1% sits in the top ten. This sequence was found in a female donor in good health, enrolled as a control in a pregnancy study. Sample: peripheral blood, taken in the second trimester of pregnancy. The V gene is TRBV6-5, the J gene TRBJ2-1; 15 nucleotides agree with TRBD2. CDR3 DNA sequence: TGTGCCAGCAGTTACTCGGGACTAGCGGGGGGAGGGGAGCAGTTCTTC. Protein product: CASSYSGLAGGGEQFF.